The subject of this entry is one TCR beta chain. In its sample, this clonotype was seen many times. Its cognate antigen has yet to be identified. Nothing much larger sits one base from this clone, and base qualities are not available. The data stem from a study of molecular identifiers for immune sequencing clone quantification listed by TCRdb under 2018. Study-level background: For a replicate experiment, the RNA from either approximately 20,000 or 100,000 naive CD8 T cells was divided into five aliquots, and four of those aliquots went on to sequencing. This methods study benchmarked molecular-identifier clustering-based TCR repertoire sequencing (MIDCIRS) and TCR RNA copy counting, using CD8 T cells to do so.

What the research found in general, with its limitations: Naive libraries contained spiked-in Jurkat TCR RNA (around eleven copies' worth), which is not part of the donor repertoire. Spiked-in Jurkat TCR RNA equal to a single cell's worth was reported to be detectable even within one million naive CD8 T cells. Identical TCR molecules sharing a barcode could cause highly expanded clone sizes to be underestimated. In CMV-specific effector cells, over 99% of molecules were held by clones above 20 RNA copies, whereas under 1% of molecules were held by such clones in naive cells. Modeling estimated 3 to 3.5 recovered TCR RNA copies per cell, compared with about ten by digital PCR, which implies about 30% capture efficiency. When barcode sub-clustering was not used, chimeric consensus sequences inflated TCR diversity, with chimeras reaching as high as 47%.

Including cysteine and phenylalanine, the CDR3 has 13 amino acids. Kept here is only the CDR3 DNA, which spans 39 bases and is read in frame from base 1. Trimming at the junction amounts to 4 bases on V and 4 bases on J, and the germline ends lie 11 bases apart. CDR1 is given as MNHNY and CDR2 as SVGAGI, both from the germline V gene (reference sequence). Libraries of naive CD8 T cells were built from anywhere between about 17,000 and 1,000,000 sorted cells, with 10%, 30% or 50% of the purified RNA used. On a BD FACSAria II, naive CD8 T cells were FACS-sorted as CD8+CD4-CCR7+CD45RA+ and collected into RLT Plus buffer. To test detection sensitivity, Jurkat RNA equivalent to more than 8 TCR copies was spiked into samples of about 19,000-1,000,000 naive CD8 T cells. Enrichment of CD8 T cells was done with RosetteSep CD8+ T Cell Enrichment Cocktail plus Ficoll-Paque, and ACK red cell lysis came afterward.

The protocol used for the library was PCR. TCRdb lists the instrument as NextSeq 500. Bulk TCR libraries were prepared as previously described, using TCR primers listed in Table S5. Purification of total RNA was performed with the Qiagen AllPrep DNA/RNA kit. Before analysis, reads from multiple sequencing runs of the same library were pooled. The paper's data handling went like this. Reads were retained only if the reads had an exact TCR constant sequence, and the retained reads were trimmed to 150 nt and grouped according to their 12-nt molecular barcodes. Reads inside each barcode group were sub-clustered using a 15% Levenshtein threshold, and a quality-weighted consensus sequence was constructed for each RNA molecule. Non-functional sequences were filtered out, along with any lower-count sequence sitting one edit away from another sequence. On the basis of fitting two negative binomial distributions, barcode sub-clusters with fewer than 20% of the maximum read count were discarded. The public reads were run again by TCRdb, first through fastp at Q25 and then through MiXCR, and only productive beta chains were kept. For every CDR3 protein sequence, its rows merge into one entry that carries the most common genes and DNA. The V and J calls come from TCRdb's annotation, not from the publication. The sample table shows around 480,000 distinct CDR3 sequences, and about a quarter are seen once. The top ten clonotypes cover 0.7% to 0.9% of the sample.

Input material: naive CD8+ T cells from blood, with Jurkat cell RNA spiked in. In the paper's terms, the cell subset or site label means: FACS-sorted CD8+CD4-CCR7+CD45RA+ naive T cells. The clonotype originates from a human donor in good health. Some libraries in this study had Jurkat cell RNA spiked in. Here the chain combines TRBV6-6 and TRBJ2-7; the D gene is perhaps TRBD2, from 5 matching bases. The CDR3 amino acid sequence is: CASSSTAGYEQYF. The base sequence is TGTGCCAGCAGTTCCACCGCGGGTTACGAGCAGTACTTC.